Listed below are T cell receptor beta chains from one sample, sequenced in a study of blood T cell repertoires in COVID-19. TCRdb's copy holds only in-frame clones and misses some; the assay was immunoSEQ multiplex PCR. Among approximately 100,000 clones listed, 90% to 95% were seen once. What was sequenced was peripheral blood. Source of these receptors: a man aged 50-60 years with acute or convalescent COVID-19. Each CDR3 is given with its conserved first and last residue. The D gene is left open where the match is weak. Where a row states a size, it is once, few, many or the class of an expanded clone; other rows omit it.

CDR3 length	clone size	D gene	V gene	J gene	CDR3 protein	CDR3 DNA
14	-	TRBD2	TRBV27	TRBJ2-3	CASSFGRGTDTQYF	TGTGCCAGCAGTTTCGGGAGGGGCACAGATACGCAGTATTTT
15	-	TRBD2	TRBV7-9	TRBJ2-3	CASSSTSGPTDTQYF	TGTGCCAGCAGCTCGACTAGCGGACCCACAGATACGCAGTATTTT
14	-	-	TRBV5-1	TRBJ1-4	CASSSGGSGEKLFF	TGCGCCAGCAGCTCGGGAGGGTCGGGGGAAAAACTGTTTTTT
14	-	-	TRBV9	TRBJ1-5	CASSVGDTHQPQHF	TGTGCCAGCAGCGTAGGGGACACGCATCAGCCCCAGCATTTT
15	-	TRBD1	TRBV7-8	TRBJ2-7	CASSARTGGGYEQYF	TGTGCCAGCAGCGCCCGGACAGGGGGAGGATACGAGCAGTACTTC
14	-	-	TRBV28	TRBJ2-2	CASSFTRYTGELFF	TGTGCCAGCAGTTTTACCAGATACACCGGGGAGCTGTTTTTT
14	-	-	TRBV14	TRBJ2-7	CASSQARGSDEQYF	TGTGCCAGCAGCCAAGCCCGGGGGAGCGACGAGCAGTACTTC
15	once	-	TRBV2	TRBJ1-6	CASSVPRSPNSPLHF	TGTGCCAGCAGTGTACCTCGGAGTCCTAATTCACCCCTCCACTTT
15	-	-	TRBV23-1	TRBJ1-1	CASSHLGGRDTEAFF	TGCGCCAGCAGTCACCTCGGAGGGAGGGACACTGAAGCTTTCTTT
15	-	-	TRBV10-3	TRBJ1-1	CAISEWADMNTEAFF	TGTGCCATCAGTGAGTGGGCAGACATGAACACTGAAGCTTTCTTT
15	-	-	TRBV7-8	TRBJ1-3	CASSSRRLVGNTIYF	TGTGCCAGCAGCTCCCGGAGGTTGGTGGGAAACACCATATATTTT